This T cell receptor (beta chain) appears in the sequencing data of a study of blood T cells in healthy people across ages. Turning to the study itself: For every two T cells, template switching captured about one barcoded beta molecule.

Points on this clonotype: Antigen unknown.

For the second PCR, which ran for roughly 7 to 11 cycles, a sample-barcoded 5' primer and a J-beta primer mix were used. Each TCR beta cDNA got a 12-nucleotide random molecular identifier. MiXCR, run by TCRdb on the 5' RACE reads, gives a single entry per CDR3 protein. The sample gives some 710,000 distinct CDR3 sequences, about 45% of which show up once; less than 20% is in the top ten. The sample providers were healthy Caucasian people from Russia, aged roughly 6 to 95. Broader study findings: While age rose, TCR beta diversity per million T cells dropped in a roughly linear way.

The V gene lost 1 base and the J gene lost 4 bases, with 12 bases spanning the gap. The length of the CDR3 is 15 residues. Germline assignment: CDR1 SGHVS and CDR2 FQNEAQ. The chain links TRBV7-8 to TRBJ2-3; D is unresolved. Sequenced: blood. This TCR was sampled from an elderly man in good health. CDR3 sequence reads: CASSLDVQQADTQYF. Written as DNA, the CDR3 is TGTGCCAGCAGCTTAGATGTCCAGCAAGCAGATACGCAGTATTTT.